These 22 T cell receptor beta chains were all obtained from the same sample, sequenced in a study of blood T cells in healthy people across ages. The use of a sample-barcoded 5' primer and a J-beta primer mix characterized a second PCR of roughly 6 to 12 cycles. A single record per CDR3 protein comes from TCRdb applying MiXCR to the 5' RACE reads. The repertoire holds nearly 1 million distinct CDR3 sequences, with roughly 50% as singletons. Source material: blood. These receptors were obtained from a woman aged 55-75 years in good health.

In this sample, this clonotype turned up a few times. This chain uses TRBV28 with TRBJ2-5, with D possibly TRBD1 on 7 matching bases. V shed 1 base and J shed 2 bases, with 14 bases lying between them. In germline, CDR1 is MDHEN, CDR2 SYDVKM. The CDR3 extends over 16 amino acids. CDR3 loop: CASSLSGRGRQETQYF. The CDR3 DNA is TGTGCCAGCAGTTTATCGGGCAGGGGGAGGCAAGAGACCCAGTACTTC.

This clonotype was recorded a few times. The rearrangement joins TRBV9 to TRBJ2-2, with 9 bases matching TRBD2. The length of the CDR3 is 16 residues. In germline, CDR1 is SGDLS, CDR2 YYNGEE. The V and J ends lost 0 bases and 3 bases, in that order; junction bases with no gene match: 3. The CDR3 sequence: CASSVVLAGDTGELFF. As DNA, the CDR3 is TGTGCCAGCAGCGTAGTCTTAGCGGGGGACACCGGGGAGCTGTTTTTT.

This clonotype showed up just a few times. This chain links TRBV20-1 with TRBJ2-1; 8 positions agree with TRBD2. In germline, CDR1 is DFQATT, CDR2 SNEGSKA (reference sequence). The CDR3 contains 17 residues. Germline trimming cut 6 bases from V and 2 bases from J; bases unmatched to any gene: 15. The CDR3 coding sequence is TGCAGTGCCCTCGCATATAGAGTAGCGGGACCCTACAATGAGCAGTTCTTC. Translating gives CSALAYRVAGPYNEQFF.

This chain connects TRBV29-1 to TRBJ1-4; TRBD1 matches 7 bases. This CDR3 is 15 amino acids long. J lost 4 bases, V lost 5 bases, and 10 bases had no gene match. Germline V gene sequence: CDR1 SQVTM, CDR2 ANQGSEA. The CDR3 is CSVPAWTGLNEKLFF. In DNA form, the CDR3 reads TGCAGCGTTCCTGCTTGGACAGGCCTTAATGAAAAACTGTTTTTT.

The rearrangement joins TRBV10-1 to TRBJ2-7; maybe TRBD1 (5 bases). This CDR3 spans 14 amino acids. V gave up 8 bases and J gave up 5 bases, with 19 bases separating them. Germline-derived CDR1 and CDR2 are WNHNN and SYGVQD (reference sequence). CDR3 in amino acids: CASSGASPIDEQYF. The CDR3 coding sequence is TGCGCCAGCTCTGGGGCTAGTCCGATAGACGAGCAGTACTTC.

The sample holds a few counts of this clonotype. This rearrangement joins TRBV5-4 to TRBJ2-4; TRBD2 aligns across 8 bases. The germline CDR1 and CDR2 sequences are SGHNT and YYREEE (reference sequence). The CDR3 loop spans 16 amino acids. V dropped 0 bases and J dropped 15; count of bases not matched to a gene: 17. The CDR3 protein is CASSLVSGSSLRSLYF. The CDR3 DNA reads TGTGCCAGCAGCTTGGTAAGCGGGAGCTCCCTCCGGTCGCTGTACTTC.

The CDR3: CASSGEPTVSNQPQHF. In DNA, the CDR3 is TGTGCCAGCAGCGGAGAACCGACGGTTAGCAATCAGCCCCAGCATTTT. V and J are TRBV21-1 and TRBJ1-5. TRBV21-1 is tagged as a pseudogene. The length of the CDR3 is 16 residues.

The chain has TRBV27 and TRBJ2-5, with D uncertain. V gave up 9 bases and J gave up 11 bases, with 16 bases separating them. This CDR3 contains 11 residues. The germline V gene encodes CDR1 MNHEY and CDR2 SMNVEV (reference sequence). The DNA for the CDR3 is TGTGCCAGAGCCTGCGTGGATGAGCAGTACTTC. It specifies CARACVDEQYF.

CDR3 coding DNA: TGTGCCAGCAGTAAAGGGACTAGCGGGAGGGCCAGTGAGCAGTTCTTC. Residues: CASSKGTSGRASEQFF. This rearrangement joins TRBV28 to TRBJ2-1; 16 nucleotides match TRBD2. The germline V gene encodes CDR1 MDHEN and CDR2 SYDVKM. The CDR3 is 16 residues long. J lost 9 bases, V lost 5 bases, and 7 bases had no gene match.

The chain joins TRBV12-3 or TRBV12-4 to TRBJ1-1; D is uncertain. CDR3 length: 11 amino acids. Deletions cut 5 bases from V and 7 bases from J, with 8 bases between. The CDR3 DNA reads TGTGCCAGCAGTGGACCGCTTGAAGCTTTCTTT. As protein: CASSGPLEAFF.

This rearrangement joins TRBV18 to TRBJ2-2; D is possibly TRBD1 (6 bases). The germline V gene encodes CDR1 KGHSH and CDR2 LQKENI. The CDR3 runs to 13 residues. With 3 bases removed from V and 8 bases from J, the gap between germline ends came to 10 bases. CDR3 loop: CASSPGHRGELFF. The CDR3 region has the DNA TGTGCCAGCTCACCGGGACACCGTGGGGAGCTGTTTTTT. The complete variable domain, with remaining parts taken from reference TRBV18 and TRBJ2-2, reads NAGVMQNPRHLVRRRGQEARLRCSPMKGHSHVYWYRQLPEEGLKFMVYLQKENIIDESGMPKERFSAEFPKEGPSILRIQQVVRGDSAAYFCASSPGHRGELFFGEGSRLTVL.

The rearrangement links TRBV18 to TRBJ2-4, with 9 nucleotides matching TRBD2. The DNA end lines up better with TRBJ2-7; the J call may be wrong. CDR3 length: 17 amino acids. Germline loops: CDR1 KGHSH, CDR2 LQKENI. CDR3 sequence: CASSGPGLAGGPYEQYF. The DNA for the CDR3 is TGTGCCAGCTCCGGACCGGGGTTGGCGGGAGGGCCCTACGAGCAGTACTTC.

The rearrangement links TRBV12-3 or TRBV12-4 to TRBJ1-1; D call uncertain. The CDR3 runs 14 residues. V lost 3 bases and J 3 bases, leaving 11 bases between the germline ends. The CDR3 DNA is TGTGCCAGCAGTTTTGGCCCCTGGGACACTGAAGCTTTCTTT. It specifies CASSFGPWDTEAFF.

The V call is TRBV25-1, the J call TRBJ1-1, with a tentative D call TRBD1 (6 bases). The germline V gene has CDR1 MGHDK and CDR2 SYGVNS. The CDR3 runs 13 residues. V was shortened by 8 bases and J by 9 bases, with 19 bases between the two germline ends. This CDR3 is CASRGGYGKKAFF. The CDR3 DNA is TGTGCCAGCCGAGGGGGGTATGGAAAAAAAGCTTTCTTT.

The rearrangement links TRBV11-2 to TRBJ2-5; TRBD2 aligns across 12 bases. This CDR3 is 16 amino acids long. The V gene's germline CDR1 is SGHAT and CDR2 FQNNGV. Unmatched junction bases numbered 4, after V lost 1 base and J lost 4 bases. Here the CDR3 reads CASSLVLAGGRETQYF. The CDR3 bases are TGTGCCAGCAGCTTAGTCCTAGCGGGAGGGAGAGAGACCCAGTACTTC.

Regarding this clonotype: A much larger clone lies one base from this, so it may be a read error. This chain uses TRBV12-3 or TRBV12-4 with TRBJ2-3; D unclear. The CDR3 has 13 residues. The CDR3, as DNA: TGTGTCAGCAGTTTTCGGAGAACAGATACGCAGTATTTT. It encodes CVSSFRRTDTQYF.

This clonotype was observed at least ten times. The J gene is TRBJ2-1, the V gene TRBV29-1; TRBD2 aligns across 8 bases. This CDR3 has 15 amino acids. V trimming: 1 base; J trimming: 4 bases; junction bases outside the gene matches: 6. In germline, CDR1 is SQVTM, CDR2 ANQGSEA. The CDR3 DNA reads TGCAGCGTTGAAGGCCCACGGGAGGGGTACAATGAGCAGTTCTTC. This encodes CSVEGPREGYNEQFF.

This chain connects TRBV5-1 to TRBJ2-1, with 7 bases that match TRBD2. The tail of the sequence fits TRBJ2-7 better, so the J call may be wrong. CDR1 and CDR2 from the germline V gene are SGHRS and YFSETQ. This CDR3 region has 16 residues. CDR3 bases: TGCGCCAGCAGCTGGTTAGCGGGCGCTGCCACCAGTGAGCAGTACTTC. It is translated as CASSWLAGAATSEQYF.

The table lists this clonotype with a few counts. The genes are TRBV6-2 or TRBV6-3 and TRBJ1-1; D gene ambiguous. Trimming shortened V by 7 bases and J by 2 bases, and 17 bases separated the two germline ends. This CDR3 is built from 15 residues. Germline CDR1 and CDR2: MNHEY and SVGEGT. The chain's CDR3 is CASTVPDGFNTEAFF. DNA for the CDR3: TGTGCCAGCACCGTCCCGGACGGATTTAACACTGAAGCTTTCTTT.

The chain combines TRBV7-2 with TRBJ2-7; D is possibly TRBD2 (7 bases). Germline V gene data show CDR1 as SGHTA and CDR2 as FQGNSA. The CDR3 totals 16 residues. V lost 0 bases and J 0 bases, leaving 12 bases between the germline ends. CDR3 coding DNA: TGTGCCAGCAGCTTAGCGGGGCGGGGGCGCTCCTACGAGCAGTACTTC. Translation: CASSLAGRGRSYEQYF.

This sequence joins TRBV2 and TRBJ1-5; D is possibly TRBD1 (5 bases). The CDR3 sequence is 13 residues long. The V and J ends lost 3 bases and 6 bases respectively, with 9 bases between them. Germline values: CDR1 SNHLY, CDR2 FYNNEI. CDR3 coding DNA: TGTGCCAGCAGTGACAGGGTGACTCAGCCCCAGCATTTT. The encoded protein is CASSDRVTQPQHF.

The rearrangement uses TRBV10-3 and TRBJ1-6; D uncertain. This CDR3 spans 15 amino acids. With 4 bases removed from V and 5 bases from J, the gap between germline ends came to 12 bases. CDR1 is ENHRY and CDR2 is SYGVKD in the germline V gene. The chain's CDR3 is CAISAGFRDNSPLHF. The CDR3 DNA reads as TGTGCCATCAGTGCGGGGTTTCGAGATAATTCACCCCTCCACTTT.